This T cell receptor (beta chain) derives from a study of beta chain features in type 1 diabetes. This CDR3 is 15 amino acids long. Germline trimming cut 5 bases from V and 1 base from J; bases unmatched to any gene: 5. The germline V gene encodes CDR1 MDHEN and CDR2 SYDVKM. Every isolated RNA sample was fully reverse transcribed, so sequencing captured expressed TCRB transcripts. The data were produced by immunoSEQ multiplex PCR, yet TCRdb's version contains in-frame clones alone and is incomplete. This sample has fewer than 150,000 clones, with less than 9% found just once. The chain is built from TRBV28 and TRBJ1-5; TRBD1 matches at 7 bases. The clonotype comes from a woman younger than 45 in good health. Sequencing was performed on central memory CD4+ T cells from blood. The CDR3 nucleotides are TGTGCCAGCAGTCCACAGACAGGGAGCAATCAGCCCCAGCATTTT. This encodes CASSPQTGSNQPQHF.